This T cell receptor beta chain was found in a study of blood T cell repertoires in COVID-19. Overall study: T cells, B-cell-depleted T cells, or PBMCs provided the cDNA or gDNA that served as material.

In the original analysis: Quantification of nucleated cells was approximated via reference gene primer amplification. TCRdb keeps only in-frame clones here, not all; method: immunoSEQ multiplex PCR. V and J calls and clone size follow that table, whereas D and trimming were derived from the DNA. The data contain under 250,000 clones, around 81% of them singletons. The CDR3 is 12 amino acids. Trimming cost V 3 bases and J 14 bases, with 16 bases left between them. Germline V gene lookup returns CDR1 MDHEN and CDR2 SYDVKM. V usage is TRBV28 and J usage is TRBJ1-2; D not certain. The sequencing sample was made of peripheral blood. The TCR sequence derives from a woman in her 30s who had recovered from COVID-19. CDR3 nucleotides: TGTGCCAGCAGTTTTCAATCGAGGAAACGGACCTTC. Its translation: CASSFQSRKRTF.